The following is a TCR beta chain sequence with its context. This sample stems from a study of OX40 agonist ivuxolimab in advanced cancers. Trimming left V 2 bases short and J 3 bases short, with 8 bases between. The CDR3 runs 14 residues. The V gene's germline CDR1 is MNHNS and CDR2 SASEGT. Method: immunoSEQ multiplex PCR; TCRdb's copy keeps in-frame clones and lacks some. The table has approximately 99,000 clones, roughly 95% seen once; the top ten hold 2%. This sample comprised CD4+ or CD8+ T cells sorted from blood, obtained in a trial of the OX40 agonist ivuxolimab. V usage is TRBV6-1 and J usage is TRBJ1-5, with a tentative D call TRBD1 (6 bases). The TCR was taken from an adult with an advanced solid tumor such as melanoma, head and neck, liver or kidney cancer. CDR3 in DNA: TGTGCCAGCAGTGAATGGGGGCCCAATCAGCCCCAGCATTTT. Protein sequence: CASSEWGPNQPQHF.